Sequencing of this T cell receptor beta chain was carried out in a study of blood T cell repertoires in COVID-19 (dated by TCRdb to the early 2020s). For the wider study: Samples covering the acute and convalescent phases of COVID-19 were provided by collaborators in the United States, Italy and Spain. The prospective study material was composed of cDNA or gDNA derived from T cells, B-cell-depleted T cells, or PBMCs. The dataset comprised deeply sampled blood TCRbeta repertoires from subjects exposed to, actively infected with, or recovered from COVID-19. The repertoires were made available in a free public database intended to serve as a resource for research on the immune response to SARS-CoV-2. Samples came from the ongoing ImmuneRACE study (first 160 participants) plus 1,254 subjects from 6 global collaborators. A de-identified subject ID, COVID-19 status, age in years and sex were almost always included in the sample metadata. Where HLA class I and class II types were available, the types were taken from metadata supplied by the sample provider, not from assay-based typing. On the study overall, not on this receptor specifically: The amount of clinical and demographic metadata varied by source and participant and was provided uncurated.

Enrolling through a virtual design, the prospective study's participants ranged in age from roughly 18 to 100 years and lived across 24 United States geographic areas. In the prospective study, participants were assigned to cohorts based on the clinical history participants reported in a screening survey and a study questionnaire. For ImmuneRACE Cohort 3, a participant was defined as recovered based on two consecutive negative NP/OP PCR tests, clearance by a healthcare professional, or resolution of symptoms. In the prospective study, whole blood, serum and a nasopharyngeal or oropharyngeal swab were collected from each participant by mobile phlebotomists. Prospective study participants could optionally give additional blood draws and questionnaires over an approximately 2-month period. Before DNA extraction, blood samples from the prospective study were shipped at room temperature or frozen. As to this clone: Its antigen is currently not known. No base qualities exist here, and no much larger clone lies one base off it.

At the junction V is shortened by 6 bases and J by 4 bases, with 12 bases in between. From the germline V gene (reference sequence), CDR1 is LNHDA and CDR2 is SQIVND. Inclusive of the bounding cysteine and phenylalanine, the CDR3 is 13 residues long. Only the CDR3 portion is preserved as DNA: 39 bases, with reading frame beginning at the first base. TCRbeta CDR3 regions were amplified from genomic DNA using the immunoSEQ Assay, a bias-controlled multiplex PCR. As for the authors' bioinformatics: The number of nucleated cells in each sample was estimated by amplification of reference gene primers within the assay. To quantify the absolute abundance of each unique TCRbeta CDR3 rearrangement, sequence reads were collapsed and filtered. Productive Simpson clonality was computed per sample as the square root of Simpson's diversity index over productive rearrangements. The table comes from immuneACCESS by way of TCRdb, which keeps in-frame sequences with V and J called. Part of the clones is missing from these tables; in studies checked, under half for an unresolved V gene and the rest for unknown reasons. D and trimming were read from the DNA, whereas the V and J calls and clone size are those reported in that table. This sample has 300,000 to 400,000 clones in its table, and about nine tenths of those were observed once. The ten largest make up around 2.5% of the sample.

This TCR was sampled from a man aged 55 to 70 who had recovered from COVID-19. This receptor chain uses TRBV19 and TRBJ1-1; TRBD1 is a possible D gene, resting on 6 matching bases. The specimen sequenced was PBMCs or T cells enriched from blood (not recorded which). The CDR3 reads CASRHTGFTEAFF. The DNA reads as follows: TGTGCCAGTAGGCACACAGGGTTCACTGAAGCTTTCTTT. Joined to the reference TRBV19 and TRBJ1-1 proteins, this CDR3 gives the full variable domain: DGGITQSPKYLFRKEGQNVTLSCEQNLNHDAMYWYRQDPGQGLRLIYYSQIVNDFQKGDIAEGYSVSREKKESFPLTVTSAQKNPTAFYLCASRHTGFTEAFFGQGTRLTVV.